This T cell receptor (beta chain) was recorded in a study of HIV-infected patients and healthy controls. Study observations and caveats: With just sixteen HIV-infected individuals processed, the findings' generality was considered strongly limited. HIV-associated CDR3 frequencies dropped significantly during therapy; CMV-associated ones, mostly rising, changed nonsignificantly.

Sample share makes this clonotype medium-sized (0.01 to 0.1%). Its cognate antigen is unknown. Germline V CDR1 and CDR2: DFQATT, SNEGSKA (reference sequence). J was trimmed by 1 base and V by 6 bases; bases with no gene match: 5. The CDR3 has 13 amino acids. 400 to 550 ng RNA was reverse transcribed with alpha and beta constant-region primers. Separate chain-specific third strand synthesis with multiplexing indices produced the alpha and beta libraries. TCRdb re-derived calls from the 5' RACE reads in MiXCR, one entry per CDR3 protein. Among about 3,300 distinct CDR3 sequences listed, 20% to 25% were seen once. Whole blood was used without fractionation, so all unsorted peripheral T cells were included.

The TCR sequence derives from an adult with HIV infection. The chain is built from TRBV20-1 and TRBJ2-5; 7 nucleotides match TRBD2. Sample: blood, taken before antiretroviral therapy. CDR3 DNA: TGCAGTGCCCCCTGGACTAGCCAAGAGACCCAGTACTTC. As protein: CSAPWTSQETQYF.